The TCR beta chain under discussion was sequenced for a study of cytomegalovirus exposure and HLA in healthy donors. In the PCR, 60 Vbeta and 13 Jbeta primers were used. The protocol was immunoSEQ multiplex PCR, while the TCRdb copy is restricted to in-frame clones and leaves out a portion. Among about 110,000 clones listed, about 70% were seen once. The V gene's germline CDR1 is SGDLS and CDR2 YYNGEE. CDR3 length: 17 residues. Trimming cost V 0 bases and J 4 bases; bases outside gene matches: 8. The receptor's source is a man aged 45-60 years in good health and CMV-seropositive. The chain uses TRBV9 and TRBJ2-5, with TRBD1 matching 11 bases. The material sequenced was PBMCs. The CDR3 is CASSVEPGTGGGETQYF. The CDR3 DNA reads as TGTGCCAGCAGCGTAGAACCCGGGACAGGGGGAGGAGAGACCCAGTACTTC.